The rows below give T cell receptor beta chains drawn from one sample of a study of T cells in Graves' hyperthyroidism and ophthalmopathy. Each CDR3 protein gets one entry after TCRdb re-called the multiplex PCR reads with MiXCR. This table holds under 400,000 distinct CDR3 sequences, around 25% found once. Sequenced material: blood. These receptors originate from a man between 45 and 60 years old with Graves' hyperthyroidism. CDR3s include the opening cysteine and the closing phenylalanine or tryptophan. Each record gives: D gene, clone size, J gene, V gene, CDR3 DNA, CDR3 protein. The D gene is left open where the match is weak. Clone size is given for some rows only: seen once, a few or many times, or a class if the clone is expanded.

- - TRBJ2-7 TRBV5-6 TGTGCCAGCAGCTTGGGGCACCCGAACGAGCAGTACTTC CASSLGHPNEQYF
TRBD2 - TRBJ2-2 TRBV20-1 TGCAGTGCTAGAGATCGGGGCGGGAGGGCCGCCACCGGGGAGCTGTTTTTT CSARDRGGRAATGELFF
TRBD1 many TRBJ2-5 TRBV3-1 TGTGCCAGCAGCCAAGCACAGGGGCCCCAGTACTTC CASSQAQGPQYF
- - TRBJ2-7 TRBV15 TGTGCCACCGGATGTCGGGAGTGGAACTACGAGCAGTACTTC CATGCREWNYEQYF
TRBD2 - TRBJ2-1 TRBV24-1 TGTGCCACCAGTGATGGTAGCGGGAGGGCCCACAATGTTGAGCAGTTCTTC CATSDGSGRAHNVEQFF
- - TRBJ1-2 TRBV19 TGTGCCAGTAATTGGCAAGGGGGAGGCTACACCTTC CASNWQGGGYTF
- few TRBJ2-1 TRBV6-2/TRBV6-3 TGTGCCAGCAGTTCCCCATTAAGCTCCTACAATGAGCAGTTCTTC CASSSPLSSYNEQFF
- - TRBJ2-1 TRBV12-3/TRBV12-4 TGTGCCAGCAGAAAACCCACAGGGAGTGAGCAGTTCTTC CASRKPTGSEQFF
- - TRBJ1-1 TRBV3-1 TGTGCCAGCAGACACCACACTGAAGCTTTCTTT CASRHHTEAFF
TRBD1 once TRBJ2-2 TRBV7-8 TGTGCCAGCAGCGCAACCTGGCGGGACAGGGTCTTGACCGGGGAGCTGTTTTTT CASSATWRDRVLTGELFF
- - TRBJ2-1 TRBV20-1 TGCAGTGCTAGAAGGTCTAGCGACTATAGTGAGCAGTCCTTC CSARRSSDYSEQSF
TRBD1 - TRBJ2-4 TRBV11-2 TGTGCCAGCAGCCTGTGGGACAGCGGAAACATTCAGTACTTC CASSLWDSGNIQYF
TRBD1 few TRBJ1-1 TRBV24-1 TGTGCCACCAGAAGACAGGGAGAGAACACTGAAGCTTTCTTT CATRRQGENTEAFF
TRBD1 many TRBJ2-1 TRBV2 TGTGCCAGCAGTTGGACAGGGGATGAGCAGTTCTTC CASSWTGDEQFF
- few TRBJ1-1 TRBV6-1 TGTGCCAGCGGACGGACATTGAACACTGAAGCTTTCTTT CASGRTLNTEAFF
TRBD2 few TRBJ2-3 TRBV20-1 TGCAGTGCCATGCCAGCTCGATTAGCGGGACTCACAGATACGCAGTATTTT CSAMPARLAGLTDTQYF
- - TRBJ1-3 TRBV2 TGTGCCAGCAGTGAGGGCCGCGGGGTACTTAACTCTGGAAACACCATATATTTT CASSEGRGVLNSGNTIYF
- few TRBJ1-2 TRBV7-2 TGTGCCAGCAGCCGACAGGAATATGGCTACACCTTC CASSRQEYGYTF
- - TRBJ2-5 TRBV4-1 TGCGCCAGCAGCCAAGAGGATCGGGGGCAGGGGTACTTC CASSQEDRGQGYF
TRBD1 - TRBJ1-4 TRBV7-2 TGTGCCAGCAACATTGACAGGGACGGGGAAAAACTGTTTTTT CASNIDRDGEKLFF
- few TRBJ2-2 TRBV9 TGTGCCAGCAGCCCCCGGGACTTTCCCCCCGGGGAGCTGTTTTTT CASSPRDFPPGELFF
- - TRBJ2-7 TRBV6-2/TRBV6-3 TGTGCCAGCAGTTACAGGGGGGCGACCGATTCCTACGAGCAGTACTTC CASSYRGATDSYEQYF
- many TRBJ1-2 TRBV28 TGTGCCAGCAGTTTAGGCGTCTATGGCTACACCTTC CASSLGVYGYTF
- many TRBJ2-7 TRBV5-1 TGCGCCAGCAGCTTAACGATTCGGGGCGAGCAGTACTTC CASSLTIRGEQYF
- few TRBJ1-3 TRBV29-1 TGCAGCGTTGGTGGAACTGGAAACACCATATATTTT CSVGGTGNTIYF
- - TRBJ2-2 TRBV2 TGTGCCAGCAGTGAAGCATCACACCTCACCGGGGAGCTGTTTTTT CASSEASHLTGELFF
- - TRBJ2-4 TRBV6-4 TGTGCCAGCAGTGATGGTCTGCTCGGGATGGTTCAGTACTTC CASSDGLLGMVQYF
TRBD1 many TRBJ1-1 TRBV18 TGTGCCAGCTCAACTAAACAGGGGGCGATCACTGAAGCTTTCTTT CASSTKQGAITEAFF
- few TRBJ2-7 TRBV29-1 TGCAGCGTTGTATTAGCGGTTAGCTCCTACGAGCAGTACTTC CSVVLAVSSYEQYF
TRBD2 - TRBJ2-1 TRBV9 TGTGCCAGCAGCGCTTTCACTAGCGGGAGGGCCCTCTACAATGAGCAGTTCTTC CASSAFTSGRALYNEQFF
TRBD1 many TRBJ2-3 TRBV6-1 TGTGCCAGCAGGGCCAGGGGGTTGGATACGCAGTATTTT CASRARGLDTQYF
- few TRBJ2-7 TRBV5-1 TGCGCCAGCAGCTTGGGGGACGGTACCTACGAGCAGTACTTC CASSLGDGTYEQYF
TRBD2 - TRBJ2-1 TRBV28 TGTGCCAGCAGTTTAAGACTAGCGGGGCGGAACAATGAGCAGTTCTTC CASSLRLAGRNNEQFF
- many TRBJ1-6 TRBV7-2 TGTGCCAGCAGCTTAAACCCAAATTCACCCCTCCACTTT CASSLNPNSPLHF
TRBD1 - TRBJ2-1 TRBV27 TGTGCCAGCAGCCCGATCCCGGGACAGGGATACAATGAGCAGTTCTTC CASSPIPGQGYNEQFF